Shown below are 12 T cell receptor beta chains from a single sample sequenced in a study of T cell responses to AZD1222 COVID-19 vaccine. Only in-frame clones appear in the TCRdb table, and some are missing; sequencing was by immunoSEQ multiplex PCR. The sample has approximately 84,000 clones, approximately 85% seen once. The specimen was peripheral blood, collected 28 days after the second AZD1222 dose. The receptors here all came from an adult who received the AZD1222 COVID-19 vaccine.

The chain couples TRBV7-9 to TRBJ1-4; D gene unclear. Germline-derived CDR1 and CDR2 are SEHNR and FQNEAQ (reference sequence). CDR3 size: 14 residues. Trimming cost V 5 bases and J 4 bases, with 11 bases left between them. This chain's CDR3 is CASSPGGNNEKLFF. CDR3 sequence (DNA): TGTGCCAGCAGCCCCGGCGGGAATAATGAAAAACTGTTTTTT. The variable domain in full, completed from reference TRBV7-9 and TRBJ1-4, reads DTGVSQNPRHKITKRGQNVTFRCDPISEHNRLYWYRQTLGQGPEFLTYFQNEAQLEKSRLLSDRFSAERPKGSFSTLEIQRTEQGDSAMYLCASSPGGNNEKLFFGSGTQLSVL.

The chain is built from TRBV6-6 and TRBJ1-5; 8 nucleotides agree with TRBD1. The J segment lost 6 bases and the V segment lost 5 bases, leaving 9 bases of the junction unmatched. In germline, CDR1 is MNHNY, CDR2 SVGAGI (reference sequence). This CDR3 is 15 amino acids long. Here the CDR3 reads CASSDGQGRTQPQHF. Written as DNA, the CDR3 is TGTGCCAGCAGTGATGGACAGGGTCGGACTCAGCCCCAGCATTTT.

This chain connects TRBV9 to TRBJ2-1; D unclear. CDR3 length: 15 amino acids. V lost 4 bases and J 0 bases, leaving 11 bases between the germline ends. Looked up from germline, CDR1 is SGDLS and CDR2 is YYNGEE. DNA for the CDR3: TGTGCCAGCAGCCCTCGGTCCAACTCCTACAATGAGCAGTTCTTC. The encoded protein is CASSPRSNSYNEQFF.

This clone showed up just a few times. CDR3 sequence: CASRTRGAQGMAGYTF. CDR3 DNA sequence: TGTGCCAGTAGAACCCGCGGAGCGCAGGGGATGGCGGGCTACACCTTC. The chain couples TRBV19 to TRBJ1-2, with D possibly being TRBD1 (6 bases). V shed 6 bases and J shed 8 bases, with 25 bases lying between them. CDR1 is LNHDA, CDR2 SQIVND, per germline (reference sequence). The length of the CDR3 is 16 residues.

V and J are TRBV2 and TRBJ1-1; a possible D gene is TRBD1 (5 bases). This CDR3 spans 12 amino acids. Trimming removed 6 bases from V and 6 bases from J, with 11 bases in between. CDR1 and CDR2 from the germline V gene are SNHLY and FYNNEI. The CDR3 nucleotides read TGTGCCAGCAGGATAGGGGTCGCTGAAGCTTTCTTT. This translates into CASRIGVAEAFF.

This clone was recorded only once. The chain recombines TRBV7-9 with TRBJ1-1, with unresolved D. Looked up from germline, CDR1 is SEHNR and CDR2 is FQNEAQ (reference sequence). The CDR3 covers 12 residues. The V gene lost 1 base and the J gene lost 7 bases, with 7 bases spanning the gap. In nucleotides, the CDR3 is TGTGCCAGCAGCTTAGGGGAAATTGAAGCTTTCTTT. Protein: CASSLGEIEAFF. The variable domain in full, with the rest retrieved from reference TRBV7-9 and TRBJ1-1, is DTGVSQNPRHKITKRGQNVTFRCDPISEHNRLYWYRQTLGQGPEFLTYFQNEAQLEKSRLLSDRFSAERPKGSFSTLEIQRTEQGDSAMYLCASSLGEIEAFFGQGTRLTVV.

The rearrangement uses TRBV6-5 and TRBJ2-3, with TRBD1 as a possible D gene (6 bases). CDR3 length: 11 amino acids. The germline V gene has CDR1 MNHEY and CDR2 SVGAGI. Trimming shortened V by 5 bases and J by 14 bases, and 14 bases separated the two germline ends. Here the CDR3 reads CASSRTGNWYF. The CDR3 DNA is TGTGCCAGCAGTCGCACAGGGAATTGGTATTTT.

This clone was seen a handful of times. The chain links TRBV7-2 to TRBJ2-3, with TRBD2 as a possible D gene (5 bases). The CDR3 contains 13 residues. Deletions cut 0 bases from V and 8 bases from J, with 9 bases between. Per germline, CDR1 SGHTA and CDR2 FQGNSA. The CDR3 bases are TGTGCCAGCAGCTTAGCGTTAGGGAGTACGCAGTATTTT. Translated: CASSLALGSTQYF.

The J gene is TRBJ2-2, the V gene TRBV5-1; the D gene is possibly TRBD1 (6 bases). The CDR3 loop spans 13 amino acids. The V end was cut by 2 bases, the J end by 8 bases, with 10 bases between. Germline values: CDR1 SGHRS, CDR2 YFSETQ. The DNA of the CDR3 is TGCGCCAGCAGCTTTACCGGGACAGGGGAGCTGTTTTTT. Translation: CASSFTGTGELFF.

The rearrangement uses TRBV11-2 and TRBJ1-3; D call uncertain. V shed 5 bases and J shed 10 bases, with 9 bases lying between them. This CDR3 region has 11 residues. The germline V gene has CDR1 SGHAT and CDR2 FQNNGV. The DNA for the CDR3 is TGTGCCAGCAGCCAAGGCCCTACCATATATTTT. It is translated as CASSQGPTIYF.

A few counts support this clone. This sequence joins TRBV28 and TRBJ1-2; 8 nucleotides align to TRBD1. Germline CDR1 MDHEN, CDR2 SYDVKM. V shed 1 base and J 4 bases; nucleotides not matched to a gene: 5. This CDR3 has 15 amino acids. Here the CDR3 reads CASSLFRGTGYGYTF. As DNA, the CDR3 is TGTGCCAGCAGTTTATTTCGGGGGACAGGCTATGGCTACACCTTC.

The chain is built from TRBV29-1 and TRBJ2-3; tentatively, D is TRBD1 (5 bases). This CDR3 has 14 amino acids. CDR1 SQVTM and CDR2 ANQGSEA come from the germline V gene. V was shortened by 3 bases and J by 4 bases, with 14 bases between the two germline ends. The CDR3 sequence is CSVDYGRGADTQYF. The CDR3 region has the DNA TGCAGCGTTGATTACGGTAGGGGTGCAGATACGCAGTATTTT.